This T cell receptor beta chain was retrieved from a study of regulatory T cells. Study findings and constraints: Patient repertoires had restricted TRB V-J pairs and skewed V and J usage, most in Tregs. Hydrophobic residues at CDR3 positions 6 and 7 were enriched in conventional CD4+ T cells of CD3G-deficient patients.

A note on this clone: Its antigen is unknown.

The primer mix had 52 TRBV and 13 TRBJ primers. Libraries were prepared by immunoSEQ multiplex PCR; TCRdb keeps only in-frame clonotypes and omits some of them. The table records approximately 37,000 clones, about 91% of them present only once. Autoimmunity was present in every CD3G-deficient patient, worse in two. Patients aged 2 to 39 years had fewer naive and more memory CD4+ and CD8+ T cells. Regulatory (CD25-high CD127-low) and conventional (CD25-low CD127-high) CD4+ T cells were sorted separately. The source is a person aged 18-30 years with CD3G deficiency. Sequenced material: conventional CD4+ T cells sorted from blood.

This chain's CDR3 is CASSIRQGPGELFF. The CDR3 DNA follows: TGTGCCAGTAGTATTCGACAGGGGCCCGGGGAGCTGTTTTTT. The J gene is TRBJ2-2, the V gene TRBV19, with TRBD1 identical over 8 bases. The germline V gene encodes CDR1 LNHDA and CDR2 SQIVND (reference sequence). With V trimmed by 3 bases and J by 6 bases, 3 bases remained unmatched. This CDR3 is built from 14 residues.